The 16 T cell receptor beta chains below were found in one sample sequenced in a study of T cell responses to AZD1222 COVID-19 vaccine. Clones were sequenced by immunoSEQ multiplex PCR, and TCRdb holds only the in-frame ones, with some missing. Altogether about 99,000 clones are present, approximately 89% being singletons, with the ten largest covering over 7.5%. The input for sequencing was peripheral blood, taken on day 0 of AZD1222 vaccination. These receptors were collected from an adult in good health.

The chain has TRBV7-2 and TRBJ2-2; 7 bases align to TRBD1. CDR3 length: 14 residues. The germline CDR1 and CDR2 sequences are SGHTA and FQGNSA. V shed 5 bases, J shed 5 bases, and the junction held 5 bases outside the gene matches. CDR3 coding DNA: TGTGCCAGCAGCGCAGGGGGATGGACCGGGGAGCTGTTTTTT. This gives the protein CASSAGGWTGELFF.

DNA of the CDR3: TGTGCCAGCAGTTCCTACTCCGGGACGGGGAACACTGAAGCTTTCTTT. Encoded protein: CASSSYSGTGNTEAFF. This chain connects TRBV6-5 to TRBJ1-1, with a possible D match to TRBD1 (5 bases). CDR1 is MNHEY, CDR2 SVGAGI, per germline. Trimming cost V 4 bases and J 1 base, with 16 bases left between them. The CDR3 contains 16 residues.

The rearrangement links TRBV27 to TRBJ1-2; tentatively, D is TRBD1 (6 bases). CDR1 and CDR2 (germline): MNHEY, SMNVEV (reference sequence). Trimming shortened V by 3 bases and J by 2 bases, and 16 bases separated the two germline ends. The CDR3 spans 16 residues. The CDR3 here is CASSFGKNRANYGYTF. CDR3 nucleotide sequence: TGTGCCAGCAGTTTCGGTAAAAACAGGGCCAACTATGGCTACACCTTC.

This chain joins TRBV16 and TRBJ1-5; the D gene is possibly TRBD1 (6 bases). V shed 3 bases and J shed 4 bases, with 7 bases lying between them. The CDR3 extends over 13 amino acids. CDR1 and CDR2 from the germline V gene are KGHSY and FQNENV. CDR3 DNA: TGTGCCAGCAGCCAGGGACATAATCAGCCCCAGCATTTT. Protein: CASSQGHNQPQHF.

In DNA, the CDR3 is TGTGCCAGCAGTTACGGAGCGAACGGCTACAATGAGCAGTTCTTC. Translation: CASSYGANGYNEQFF. The chain couples TRBV6-5 to TRBJ2-1; the D is unclear. The CDR3 covers 15 residues. Looked up from germline, CDR1 is MNHEY and CDR2 is SVGAGI. Trimming stripped 2 bases from V and 3 bases from J, with 11 bases between.

This clone has a handful of counts. CDR3 in DNA: TGTGCTAGTGGTTTGGGGGGTTACACTGAAGCTTTCTTT. It encodes CASGLGGYTEAFF. The rearrangement links TRBV12-5 to TRBJ1-1; no clear D gene. The CDR3 is made up of 13 amino acids. CDR1 and CDR2 (germline): LGHNT, FRNRAP. The V and J ends lost 1 base and 3 bases respectively, with 6 bases between them.

The chain couples TRBV19 to TRBJ1-5; D uncertain. Germline V gene data show CDR1 as LNHDA and CDR2 as SQIVND (reference sequence). The CDR3 is 14 amino acids. V was trimmed by 6 bases and J by 0 bases, leaving 9 bases between them. The CDR3 DNA reads as TGTGCCAGTAGCTCACAGTATAGCAATCAGCCCCAGCATTTT. Its translation is CASSSQYSNQPQHF.

V gene TRBV29-1 combines with J gene TRBJ1-2; 12 bases are a match to TRBD1. Germline V lookup: CDR1 SQVTM, CDR2 ANQGSEA. This CDR3 contains 21 residues. Trimming took 1 base from V and 0 from J; bases not matched to a gene: 18. The CDR3, as DNA: TGCAGCGTTGAAGGGCCGTTCGGAAAACGGGACAGGGGGCTTTCTAACTATGGCTACACCTTC. This gives the protein CSVEGPFGKRDRGLSNYGYTF.

The chain uses TRBV5-1 and TRBJ2-5; D unresolved. Germline CDR1 reads SGHRS; CDR2 reads YFSETQ. The CDR3 length is 19 residues. Trimming stripped 0 bases from V and 0 bases from J, with 21 bases between. CDR3 coding DNA: TGCGCCAGCAGCTTGGGATATGGTAGGGCAGACTCGTACCAAGAGACCCAGTACTTC. Encoded protein: CASSLGYGRADSYQETQYF. Full variable domain (outside the CDR3, taken from reference TRBV5-1 and TRBJ2-5): KAGVTQTPRYLIKTRGQQVTLSCSPISGHRSVSWYQQTPGQGLQFLFEYFSETQRNKGNFPGRFSGRQFSNSRSEMNVSTLELGDSALYLCASSLGYGRADSYQETQYFGPGTRLLVL.

This chain connects TRBV4-2 to TRBJ1-1; 11 nucleotides line up with TRBD1. The trim removed 6 bases at V and 1 base at J, leaving 1 base unmatched. CDR1 and CDR2 (germline): LGHNA, YNFKEQ. CDR3 length: 14 amino acids. As DNA, the CDR3 is TGTGCCAGCAGAGGACAGGGGGCGAACACTGAAGCTTTCTTT. Encoded protein: CASRGQGANTEAFF.

The chain combines TRBV25-1 with TRBJ2-2; D not resolved. CDR3 size: 11 residues. V gave up 8 bases and J gave up 5 bases, with 6 bases separating them. In germline, CDR1 is MGHDK, CDR2 SYGVNS. The CDR3 here is CASSWTGELFF. The CDR3 DNA follows: TGTGCCAGCTCTTGGACCGGGGAGCTGTTTTTT.

The rearrangement links TRBV24-1 to TRBJ1-5, with 7 bases aligning to TRBD1. The ends lost 9 bases at V and 4 bases at J; junction bases unmatched: 8. This CDR3 has 14 residues. Per germline, CDR1 KGHDR and CDR2 SFDVKD. Written as DNA, the CDR3 is TGTGCCACCTCCGGGACAGTAAATAATCAGCCCCAGCATTTT. It specifies CATSGTVNNQPQHF.

The V and J genes are TRBV12-3 or TRBV12-4 and TRBJ1-1, with D maybe TRBD1 (6 bases). The CDR3 contains 12 residues. V was shortened by 6 bases and J by 8 bases, with 13 bases between the two germline ends. CDR3 coding DNA: TGTGCCAGCAGCCGCCCCAGGGGCGAAGCTTTCTTT. This gives the protein CASSRPRGEAFF.

J is TRBJ1-1 and V is TRBV3-1 (or the pseudogene TRBV3-2), with TRBD1 as a possible D gene (6 bases). Trimming left V 4 bases short and J 3 bases short, with 15 bases between. CDR1 is LGHDT, CDR2 YNNKEL, per germline (reference sequence). The CDR3 has 15 amino acids. This CDR3 reads CASSRSGQTDTEAFF. The DNA for the CDR3 is TGTGCCAGCAGCCGGTCGGGACAAACTGACACTGAAGCTTTCTTT.

This clone has only a few counts. V and J are TRBV4-1 and TRBJ2-4, with D possibly TRBD1 on 6 matching bases. The germline V gene has CDR1 MGHRA and CDR2 YSYEKL. This CDR3 has 16 residues. Trimming left V 0 bases short and J 4 bases short, with 13 bases between. The CDR3 protein is CASSQEGIQGKNIQYF. CDR3 sequence (DNA): TGCGCCAGCAGCCAAGAGGGGATACAGGGTAAAAACATTCAGTACTTC.

The chain couples TRBV3-1 (or the pseudogene TRBV3-2) to TRBJ1-2, with 7 bases lining up with TRBD1. CDR3 size: 16 residues. Germline lookup yields CDR1 LGHDT and CDR2 YNNKEL (reference sequence). Trimming at V came to 0 bases and at J to 7 bases, leaving 11 bases not matched to a gene. CDR3 DNA sequence: TGTGCCAGCAGCCAAGAAATCCGGCAGGGGGATGTTGGCTACACCTTC. Amino acids: CASSQEIRQGDVGYTF.